Listed below are T cell receptor beta chains from one sample, sequenced in a study of control samples from healthy donors and cancer patients. Generated by immunoSEQ multiplex PCR, the TCRdb table keeps only in-frame clones and is missing some. The data contain 95,000 to 110,000 clones, approximately 90% of them singletons. Material: PBMCs. The receptors here all came from a man between 60 and 75 years old with lung cancer. CDR3s include the opening cysteine and the closing phenylalanine or tryptophan. The D gene is left open where the match is weak. Expanded clones get a size class; other rows say once, few or many, or leave the size out.

.	TRBV3-1/TRBV3-2	TRBJ1-3	TRBD1	TGTGCCAGCAGCCCGGGGACAGGGGGCCGAAACACCATATATTTT	CASSPGTGGRNTIYF
.	TRBV7-9	TRBJ1-4	.	TGTGCCAGCAGCCCTATCGGATTTAATGAAAAACTGTTTTTT	CASSPIGFNEKLFF
once	TRBV18	TRBJ2-1	.	TGTGCCAGCTCACCCCTAGGACGGCCCCGGGATGAGCAGTTCTTC	CASSPLGRPRDEQFF
few	TRBV7-9	TRBJ2-7	TRBD1	TGTGCCAGCACCTCAGGACAGGGTTTGCCCTACGAGCAGTACTTC	CASTSGQGLPYEQYF
.	TRBV2	TRBJ2-3	.	TGTGCCAGCGGAACAGGGCCAGATACGCAGTATTTT	CASGTGPDTQYF
.	TRBV7-9	TRBJ2-5	.	TGTGCCAGCAGCTTATTCGCCAGCCAAGAGACCCAGTACTTC	CASSLFASQETQYF
.	TRBV3-1/TRBV3-2	TRBJ2-1	.	TGTGCCAGCAGCCTTTCGGGGACTGAGCAGTTCTTC	CASSLSGTEQFF
.	TRBV29-1	TRBJ2-3	.	TGCAGCGCGGGAGCTGGGGCGGGTGCAGATACGCAGTATTTT	CSAGAGAGADTQYF
.	TRBV19	TRBJ1-4	.	TGTGCCAGTAGTATAGAAATGCTTGCAACTAATGAAAAACTGTTTTTT	CASSIEMLATNEKLFF
once	TRBV5-6	TRBJ1-5	.	TGTGCCAGCAGCTTGACAGTTAGCAATCAGCCCCAGCATTTT	CASSLTVSNQPQHF
.	TRBV7-9	TRBJ1-2	.	TGTGCCAGCAGAGGGGGGGCGGCGGATGGGTATGGCTACACCTTC	CASRGGAADGYGYTF
.	TRBV7-9	TRBJ2-2	.	TGTGCCAGCAGCTTGTCCCCCTCCCACACCGGGGAGCTGTTTTTT	CASSLSPSHTGELFF
once	TRBV18	TRBJ1-3	.	TGTGCCAGCTCAAAAGCAACAGCTGGAAACACCATATATTTT	CASSKATAGNTIYF
.	TRBV5-1	TRBJ1-1	.	TGCGCCAGCAGCTTGGATTCGGTACGGAACACTGAAGCTTTCTTT	CASSLDSVRNTEAFF
.	TRBV7-9	TRBJ1-6	.	TGTGCCAGCGGAGATATATTGGATTCACCCCTCCACTTT	CASGDILDSPLHF
.	TRBV7-2	TRBJ1-5	.	TGTGCCAGCAGCCCAGGCTATAGCAATCAGCCCCAGCATTTT	CASSPGYSNQPQHF
.	TRBV7-3	TRBJ1-1	.	TGTGCCAGCAGCTCGTCAAGGGCTGGGACTGAAGCTTTCTTT	CASSSSRAGTEAFF
.	TRBV9	TRBJ2-6	.	TGTGCCAGCAGCAGCACAGGGCTCGTCTTTAGCTCTGGGGCCAACGTCCTGACTTTC	CASSSTGLVFSSGANVLTF
once	TRBV6-5	TRBJ1-5	.	TGTGCCAGCAGTCTCAATCAGCCCCAGCATTTT	CASSLNQPQHF
.	TRBV20-1	TRBJ1-5	.	TGCAGTGCTAGTAGTTGGGGGAGCAATCAGCCCCAGCATTTT	CSASSWGSNQPQHF
.	TRBV9	TRBJ2-5	TRBD2	TGTGCCAGCAGCAGGTCCGGGACTACACAAGAGACCCAGTACTTC	CASSRSGTTQETQYF
few	TRBV10-1	TRBJ2-3	.	TGCGCCAGCAGTGAAAGTGGTACGCAGTATTTT	CASSESGTQYF
.	TRBV6-5	TRBJ2-2	TRBD1	TGTGCCAGCTGGGGGACAGTTAACACCGGGGAGCTGTTTTTT	CASWGTVNTGELFF
once	TRBV6-5	TRBJ1-1	TRBD1	TGTGCCAGCAGGACAGGGGTGAACACTGAAGCTTTCTTT	CASRTGVNTEAFF
.	TRBV19	TRBJ2-2	.	TGTGCCAGTAACAAACAGGGTGGCACCGGGGAGCTGTTTTTT	CASNKQGGTGELFF
.	TRBV30	TRBJ1-3	TRBD1	TGTGCCTGGAGTTTGGGACAGAGCTCTGGAAACACCATATATTTT	CAWSLGQSSGNTIYF
.	TRBV18	TRBJ2-2	.	TGTGCCAGCTCTCCGGGGGCCGGGCGCACCGGGGAGCTGTTTTTT	CASSPGAGRTGELFF
.	TRBV18	TRBJ2-7	.	TGTGCCAGCTCACCAGTGGGCAGGGGGGCCGAGCAGTACTTC	CASSPVGRGAEQYF
once	TRBV5-6	TRBJ2-7	.	TGTGCCAGCAGCTTGACAGACTCCTACGAGCAGTACTTC	CASSLTDSYEQYF
.	TRBV7-9	TRBJ2-3	TRBD1	TGTGCCAGCAGCAGAAGGGGACAGGAAATCACAGATACGCAGTATTTT	CASSRRGQEITDTQYF
.	TRBV18	TRBJ1-6	.	TGTGCCAGCTCACAGGACAGAGATAATTCACCCCTCCACTTT	CASSQDRDNSPLHF
.	TRBV28	TRBJ2-2	.	TGTGCCAGCAGTGGCTCAGGCACCGGGGAGCTGTTTTTT	CASSGSGTGELFF
.	TRBV10-1	TRBJ1-1	.	TGCGCCAGCAGTGACCGATACCGTACTGAAGCTTTCTTT	CASSDRYRTEAFF
.	TRBV6-5	TRBJ1-2	.	TGTGCCAGCAGTTCATACAGGGCTAACTATGGCTACACCTTC	CASSSYRANYGYTF
.	TRBV6-2/TRBV6-3	TRBJ2-2	TRBD2	TGTGCCAGCAGCCGGGCGAGTAGCGGGGGGGCCGCCGGGGAGCTGTTTTTT	CASSRASSGGAAGELFF
.	TRBV7-9	TRBJ1-1	.	TGTGCCAGCAGCTTAGGAGGGACCGACTTTACTTTCTTT	CASSLGGTDFTFF
.	TRBV5-4	TRBJ1-2	TRBD1	TGTGCCAGCAGCCCGAAGGACAGGGCTGGCTACACCTTC	CASSPKDRAGYTF
once	TRBV18	TRBJ2-7	.	TGTGCCAGCTCTACTAGCTCCTACGAGCAGTACTTC	CASSTSSYEQYF
.	TRBV5-1	TRBJ2-5	TRBD1	TGCGCCAGCAGCGGGACAGGGGGCATTATTGAGACCCAGTACTTC	CASSGTGGIIETQYF
once	TRBV5-4	TRBJ2-3	.	TGTGCCAGCAGCTTGGTCAGCGGATCCTCAGATACGCAGTATTTT	CASSLVSGSSDTQYF
.	TRBV24-1	TRBJ2-5	.	TGTGCCACCAGTGATTTGCAAGGAGGGCGGGAGACCCAGTACTTC	CATSDLQGGRETQYF
once	TRBV7-2	TRBJ1-1	.	TGTGCCAGCAGCATTGGCCCGAACACTGAAGCTTTCTTT	CASSIGPNTEAFF
.	TRBV5-6	TRBJ2-2	.	TGTGCCAGCATCTTTGGGGGTGTCGGGGAGCTGTTTTTT	CASIFGGVGELFF
.	TRBV5-1	TRBJ2-5	.	TGCGCCAGCAGCTTAGGGAGTGGAGAGACCCAGTACTTC	CASSLGSGETQYF
once	TRBV4-1	TRBJ2-5	.	TGCGCCAGCAGCCAGGCGTTGGGGGCGGGAAGAGCAGAGACCCAGTACTTC	CASSQALGAGRAETQYF
once	TRBV3-1/TRBV3-2	TRBJ2-6	.	TGTGCCAGCAGCCAAGGTTTTAACGCAGGGAACTCTGGGGCCAACGTCCTGACTTTC	CASSQGFNAGNSGANVLTF
.	TRBV6-5	TRBJ1-3	.	TGTGCCAGCAGTTACTCAGGATCGGGGGCTGGAAACACCATATATTTT	CASSYSGSGAGNTIYF
.	TRBV5-4	TRBJ1-1	.	TGTGCCAGCAGCTTGACTCGGGGGGCAACTGAAGCTTTCTTT	CASSLTRGATEAFF
few	TRBV5-1	TRBJ1-5	.	TGCGCCAGCAGTTCGATTCTTGGCCAGCCCCAGCATTTT	CASSSILGQPQHF
.	TRBV15	TRBJ2-1	.	TGTGCCACCAGCAGACGGGAGACCAATGAGCAGTTCTTC	CATSRRETNEQFF
.	TRBV5-1	TRBJ2-1	.	TGCGCCAGCAGCCATACCCTAGCGAGCTCCTACAATGAGCAGTTCTTC	CASSHTLASSYNEQFF
.	TRBV18	TRBJ2-5	.	TGTGCCAGCTCACCGGGACAACAAGAGACCCAGTACTTC	CASSPGQQETQYF
.	TRBV2	TRBJ2-5	.	TGTGCCAGCGCACAGCAAGGGGAGACCCAGTACTTC	CASAQQGETQYF